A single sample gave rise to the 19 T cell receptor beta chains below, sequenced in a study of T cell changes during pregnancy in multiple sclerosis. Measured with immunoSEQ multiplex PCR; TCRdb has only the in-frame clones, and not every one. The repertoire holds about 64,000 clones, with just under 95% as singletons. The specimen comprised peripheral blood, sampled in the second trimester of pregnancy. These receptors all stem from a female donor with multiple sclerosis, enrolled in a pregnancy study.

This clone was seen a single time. The CDR3: CASSNSGPGYEQYF. The CDR3 bases are TGCGCCAGCAGCAATAGCGGACCCGGCTACGAGCAGTACTTC. The chain carries TRBV5-1 and TRBJ2-7, with D possibly being TRBD2 (6 bases). The germline CDR1 and CDR2 sequences are SGHRS and YFSETQ. The V end lost 4 bases, the J end lost 3 bases, and 14 bases lay between the germline ends. The CDR3 sequence is 14 residues long.

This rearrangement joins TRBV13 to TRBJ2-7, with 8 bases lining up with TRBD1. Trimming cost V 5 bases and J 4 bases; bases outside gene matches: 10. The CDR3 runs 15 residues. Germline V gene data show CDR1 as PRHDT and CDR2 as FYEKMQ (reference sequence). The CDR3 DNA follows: TGTGCCAGCAGCACCGCAGGGGGCGTCGCGTACGAGCAGTACTTC. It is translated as CASSTAGGVAYEQYF.

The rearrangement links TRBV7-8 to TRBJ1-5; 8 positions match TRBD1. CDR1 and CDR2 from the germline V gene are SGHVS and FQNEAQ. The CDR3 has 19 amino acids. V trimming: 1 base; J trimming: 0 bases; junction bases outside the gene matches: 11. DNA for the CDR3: TGTGCCAGCAGCTTAGAGGTGGGGACAGGTTTTTATAGCAATCAGCCCCAGCATTTT. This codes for CASSLEVGTGFYSNQPQHF.

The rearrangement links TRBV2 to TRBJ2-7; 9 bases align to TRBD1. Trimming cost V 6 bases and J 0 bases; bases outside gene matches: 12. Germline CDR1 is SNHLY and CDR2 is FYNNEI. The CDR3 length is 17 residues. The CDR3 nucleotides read TGTGCCAGCAGCGCGTACGCCGGGACAGGGCCCTCCTACGAGCAGTACTTC. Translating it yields CASSAYAGTGPSYEQYF.

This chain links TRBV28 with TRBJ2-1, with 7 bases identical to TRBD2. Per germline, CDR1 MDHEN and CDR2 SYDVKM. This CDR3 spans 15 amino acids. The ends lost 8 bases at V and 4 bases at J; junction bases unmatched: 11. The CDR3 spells CASPPGGGLYNEQFF. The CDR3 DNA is TGTGCCAGCCCCCCTGGGGGGGGATTATACAATGAGCAGTTCTTC.

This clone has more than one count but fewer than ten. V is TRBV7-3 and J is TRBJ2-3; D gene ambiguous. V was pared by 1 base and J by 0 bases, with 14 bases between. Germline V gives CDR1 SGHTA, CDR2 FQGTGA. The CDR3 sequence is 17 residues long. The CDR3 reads CASSLMGDIASTDTQYF. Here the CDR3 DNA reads TGTGCCAGCAGCTTAATGGGTGACATCGCTAGCACAGATACGCAGTATTTT.

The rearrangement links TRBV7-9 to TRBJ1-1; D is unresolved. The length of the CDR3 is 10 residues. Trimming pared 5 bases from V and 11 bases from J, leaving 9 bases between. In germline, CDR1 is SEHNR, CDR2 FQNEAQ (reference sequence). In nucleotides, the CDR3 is TGTGCCAGCAGCCGCGGGAAGGCTTTCTTT. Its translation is CASSRGKAFF.

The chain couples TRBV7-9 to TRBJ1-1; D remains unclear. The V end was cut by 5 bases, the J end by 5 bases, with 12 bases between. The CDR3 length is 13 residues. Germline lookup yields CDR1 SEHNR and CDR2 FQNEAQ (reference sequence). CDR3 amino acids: CASSTGETTEAFF. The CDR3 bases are TGTGCCAGCAGCACTGGGGAGACAACTGAAGCTTTCTTT. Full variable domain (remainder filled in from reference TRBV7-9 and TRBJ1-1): DTGVSQNPRHKITKRGQNVTFRCDPISEHNRLYWYRQTLGQGPEFLTYFQNEAQLEKSRLLSDRFSAERPKGSFSTLEIQRTEQGDSAMYLCASSTGETTEAFFGQGTRLTVV.

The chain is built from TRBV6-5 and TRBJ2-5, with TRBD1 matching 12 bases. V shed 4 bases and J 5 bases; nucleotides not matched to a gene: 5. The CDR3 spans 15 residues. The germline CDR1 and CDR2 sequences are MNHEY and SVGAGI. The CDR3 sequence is CASSFGTGGRETQYF. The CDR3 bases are TGTGCCAGCAGTTTCGGGACAGGGGGCCGGGAGACCCAGTACTTC.

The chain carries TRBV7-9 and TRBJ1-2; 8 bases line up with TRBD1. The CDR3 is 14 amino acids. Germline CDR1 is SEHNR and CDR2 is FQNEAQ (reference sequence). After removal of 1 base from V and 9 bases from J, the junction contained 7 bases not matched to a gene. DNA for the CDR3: TGTGCCAGCAGCTTAGGACAGGGGCTTCGAAGCTACACCTTC. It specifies CASSLGQGLRSYTF.

The CDR3 loop reads CASTQRTSGYTDTQYF. The CDR3 nucleotides are TGCGCCAGCACTCAACGGACTAGCGGGTACACAGATACGCAGTATTTT. The chain has TRBV4-1 and TRBJ2-3, with 11 bases matching TRBD2. The germline V gene has CDR1 MGHRA and CDR2 YSYEKL. This CDR3 is 16 amino acids long. With V trimmed by 7 bases and J by 2 bases, 8 bases remained unmatched.

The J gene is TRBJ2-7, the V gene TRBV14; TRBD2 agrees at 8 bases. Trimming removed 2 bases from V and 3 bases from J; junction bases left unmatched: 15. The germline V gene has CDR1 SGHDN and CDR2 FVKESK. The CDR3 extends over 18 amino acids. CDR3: CASSQSPGLAGGLYEQYF. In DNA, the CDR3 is TGTGCCAGCAGCCAAAGTCCGGGTCTGGCGGGAGGACTCTACGAGCAGTACTTC. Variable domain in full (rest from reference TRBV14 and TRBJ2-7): EAGVTQFPSHSVIEKGQTVTLRCDPISGHDNLYWYRRVMGKEIKFLLHFVKESKQDESGMPNNRFLAERTGGTYSTLKVQPAELEDSGVYFCASSQSPGLAGGLYEQYFGPGTRLTVT.

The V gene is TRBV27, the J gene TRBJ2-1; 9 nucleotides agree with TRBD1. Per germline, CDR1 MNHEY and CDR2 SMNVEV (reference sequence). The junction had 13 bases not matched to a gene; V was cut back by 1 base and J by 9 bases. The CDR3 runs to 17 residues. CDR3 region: CASSLWTPGQGIVEQFF. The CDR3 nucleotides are TGTGCCAGCAGTTTATGGACCCCGGGACAGGGAATTGTTGAGCAGTTCTTC.

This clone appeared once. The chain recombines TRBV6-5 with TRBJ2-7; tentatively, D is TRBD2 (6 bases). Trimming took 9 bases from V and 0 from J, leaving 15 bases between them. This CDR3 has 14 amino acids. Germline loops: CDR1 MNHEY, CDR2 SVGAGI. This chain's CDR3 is CASMAGYSSYEQYF. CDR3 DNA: TGTGCCAGTATGGCGGGATATAGCTCCTACGAGCAGTACTTC.

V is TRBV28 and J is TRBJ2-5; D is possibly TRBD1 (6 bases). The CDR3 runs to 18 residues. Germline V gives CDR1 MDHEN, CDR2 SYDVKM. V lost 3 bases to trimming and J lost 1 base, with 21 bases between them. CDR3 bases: TGTGCCAGCAGTTTTGCCCCCCCATTCGGACAGAGCCAAGAGACCCAGTACTTC. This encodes CASSFAPPFGQSQETQYF.

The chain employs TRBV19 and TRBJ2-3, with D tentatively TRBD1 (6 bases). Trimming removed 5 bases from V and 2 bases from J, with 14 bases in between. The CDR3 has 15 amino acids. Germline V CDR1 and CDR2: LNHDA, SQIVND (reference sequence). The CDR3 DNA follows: TGTGCCAGTAGTGGCCTGGGACAAAACACAGATACGCAGTATTTT. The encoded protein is CASSGLGQNTDTQYF.

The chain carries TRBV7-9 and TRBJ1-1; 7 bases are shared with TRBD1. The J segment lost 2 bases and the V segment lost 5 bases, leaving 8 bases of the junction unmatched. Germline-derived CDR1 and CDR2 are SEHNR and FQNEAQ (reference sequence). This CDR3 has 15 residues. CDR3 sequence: CASSGRDRENTEAFF. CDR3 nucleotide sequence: TGTGCCAGCAGCGGACGGGACAGAGAAAACACTGAAGCTTTCTTT.

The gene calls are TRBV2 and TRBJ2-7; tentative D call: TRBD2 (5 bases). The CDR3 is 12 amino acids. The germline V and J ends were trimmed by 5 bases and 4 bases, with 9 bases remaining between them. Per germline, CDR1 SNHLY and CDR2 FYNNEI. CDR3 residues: CASSFERYEQYF. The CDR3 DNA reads TGTGCCAGCAGTTTTGAGCGGTACGAGCAGTACTTC.

CDR3 loop: CASSYSRTGDSPLHF. CDR3 in DNA: TGTGCCAGCAGTTACTCTCGGACAGGGGATTCACCCCTCCACTTT. The rearrangement links TRBV6-5 to TRBJ1-6, with 9 positions matching TRBD1. Germline values: CDR1 MNHEY, CDR2 SVGAGI. The ends lost 0 bases at V and 8 bases at J; junction bases unmatched: 2. This CDR3 spans 15 amino acids.